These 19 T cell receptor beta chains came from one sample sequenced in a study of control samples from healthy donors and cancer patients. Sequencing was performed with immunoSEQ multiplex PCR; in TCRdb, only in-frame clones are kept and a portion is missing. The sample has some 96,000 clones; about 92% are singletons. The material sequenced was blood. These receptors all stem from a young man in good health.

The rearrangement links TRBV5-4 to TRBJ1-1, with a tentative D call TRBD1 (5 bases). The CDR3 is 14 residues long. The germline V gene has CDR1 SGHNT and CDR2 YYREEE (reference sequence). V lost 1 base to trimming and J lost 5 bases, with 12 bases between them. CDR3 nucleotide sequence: TGTGCCAGCAGCTTGCGGGACGGGGGGACTGAAGCTTTCTTT. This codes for CASSLRDGGTEAFF. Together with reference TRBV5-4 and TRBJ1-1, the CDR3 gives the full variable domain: ETGVTQSPTHLIKTRGQQVTLRCSSQSGHNTVSWYQQALGQGPQFIFQYYREEENGRGNFPPRFSGLQFPNYSSELNVNALELDDSALYLCASSLRDGGTEAFFGQGTRLTVV.

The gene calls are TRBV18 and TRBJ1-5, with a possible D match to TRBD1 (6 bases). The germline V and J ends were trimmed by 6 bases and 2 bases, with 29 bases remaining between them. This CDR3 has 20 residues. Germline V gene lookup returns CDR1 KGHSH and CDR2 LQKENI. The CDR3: CASSRGNRVQGDGGNQPQHF. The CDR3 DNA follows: TGTGCCAGCTCCCGAGGAAACCGGGTACAGGGAGATGGCGGCAATCAGCCCCAGCATTTT.

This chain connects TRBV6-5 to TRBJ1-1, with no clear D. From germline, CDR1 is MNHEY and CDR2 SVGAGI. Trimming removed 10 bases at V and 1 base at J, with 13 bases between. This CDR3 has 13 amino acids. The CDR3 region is CATITVQNTEAFF. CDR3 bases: TGTGCCACTATCACCGTACAGAACACTGAAGCTTTCTTT.

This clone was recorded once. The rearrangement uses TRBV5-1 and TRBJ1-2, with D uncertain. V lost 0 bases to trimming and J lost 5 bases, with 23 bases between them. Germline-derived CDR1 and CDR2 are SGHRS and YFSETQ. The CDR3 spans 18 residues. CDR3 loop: CASSLEGQPLLSRYGYTF. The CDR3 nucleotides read TGCGCCAGCAGCTTGGAAGGGCAACCACTACTTTCCCGATATGGCTACACCTTC.

CDR3 in DNA: TGCGCCAGCAGCTCCGGACAGGGGGCGATGAACACTGAAGCTTTCTTT. Its translation is CASSSGQGAMNTEAFF. This chain uses TRBV5-1 with TRBJ1-1; 11 positions agree with TRBD1. V was clipped by 3 bases and J by 0 bases; unmatched bases: 4. Germline CDR1 and CDR2: SGHRS and YFSETQ. CDR3 length: 16 residues.

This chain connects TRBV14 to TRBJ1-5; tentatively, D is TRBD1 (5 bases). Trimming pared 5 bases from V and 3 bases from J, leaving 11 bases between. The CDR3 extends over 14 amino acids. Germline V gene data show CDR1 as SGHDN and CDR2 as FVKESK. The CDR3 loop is CASSYAGYNQPQHF. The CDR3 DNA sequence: TGTGCCAGCAGCTATGCAGGGTACAATCAGCCCCAGCATTTT.

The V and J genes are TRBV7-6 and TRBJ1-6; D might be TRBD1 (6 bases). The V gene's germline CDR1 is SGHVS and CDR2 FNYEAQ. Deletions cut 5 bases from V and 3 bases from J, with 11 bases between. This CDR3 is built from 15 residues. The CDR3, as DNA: TGTGCCAGCAGCCTCGGACAGAACTATAATTCACCCCTCCACTTT. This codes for CASSLGQNYNSPLHF.

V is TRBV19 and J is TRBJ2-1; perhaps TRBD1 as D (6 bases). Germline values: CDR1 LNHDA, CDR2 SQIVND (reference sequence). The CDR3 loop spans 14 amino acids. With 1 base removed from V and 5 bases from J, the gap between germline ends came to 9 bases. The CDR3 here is CASSIVTGNNEQFF. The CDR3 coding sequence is TGTGCCAGTAGTATAGTAACAGGGAACAATGAGCAGTTCTTC.

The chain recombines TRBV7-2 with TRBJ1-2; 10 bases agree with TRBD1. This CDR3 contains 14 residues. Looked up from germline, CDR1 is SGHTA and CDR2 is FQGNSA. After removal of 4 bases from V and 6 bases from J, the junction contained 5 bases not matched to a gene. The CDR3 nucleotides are TGTGCCAGCAGCTCGGACAGGGGGAAACATGGCTACACCTTC. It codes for CASSSDRGKHGYTF. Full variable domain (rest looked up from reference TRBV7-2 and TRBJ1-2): GAGVSQSPSNKVTEKGKDVELRCDPISGHTALYWYRQSLGQGLEFLIYFQGNSAPDKSGLPSDRFSAERTGGSVSTLTIQRTQQEDSAVYLCASSSDRGKHGYTFGSGTRLTVV.

This CDR3 is CASSLASYEQYF. CDR3 bases: TGTGCCAGCAGTTTAGCGAGCTACGAGCAGTACTTC. V usage is TRBV12-3 or TRBV12-4 and J usage is TRBJ2-7; D unresolved. Trimming cost V 0 bases and J 3 bases, with 3 bases left between them. CDR3 size: 12 residues.

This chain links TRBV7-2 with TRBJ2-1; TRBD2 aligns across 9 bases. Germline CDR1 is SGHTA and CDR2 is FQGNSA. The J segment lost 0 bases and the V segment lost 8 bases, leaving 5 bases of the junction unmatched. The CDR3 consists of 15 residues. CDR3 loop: CASYAGGSSYNEQFF. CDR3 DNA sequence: TGTGCCAGCTATGCGGGAGGGAGCTCCTACAATGAGCAGTTCTTC.

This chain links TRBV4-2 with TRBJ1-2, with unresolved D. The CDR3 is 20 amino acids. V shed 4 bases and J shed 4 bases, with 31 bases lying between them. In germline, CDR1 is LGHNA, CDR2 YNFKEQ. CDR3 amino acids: CASSPRGEGLPRHGSYGYTF. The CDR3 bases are TGTGCCAGCAGCCCCCGAGGTGAGGGCCTGCCGAGACACGGAAGCTATGGCTACACCTTC.

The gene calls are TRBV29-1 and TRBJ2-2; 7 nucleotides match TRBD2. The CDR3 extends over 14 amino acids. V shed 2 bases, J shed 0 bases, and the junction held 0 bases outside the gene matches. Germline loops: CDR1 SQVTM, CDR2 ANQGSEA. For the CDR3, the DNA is TGCAGCGTTGAAACTAGCGCGAACACCGGGGAGCTGTTTTTT. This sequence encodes CSVETSANTGELFF.

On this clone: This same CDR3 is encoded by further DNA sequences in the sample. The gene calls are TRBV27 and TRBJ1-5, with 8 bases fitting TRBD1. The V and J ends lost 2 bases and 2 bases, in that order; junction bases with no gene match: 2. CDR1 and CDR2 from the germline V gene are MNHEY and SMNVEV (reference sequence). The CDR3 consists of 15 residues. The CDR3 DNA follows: TGTGCCAGCAGTTTAGGACAGGGAGGCAATCAGCCCCAGCATTTT. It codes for CASSLGQGGNQPQHF.

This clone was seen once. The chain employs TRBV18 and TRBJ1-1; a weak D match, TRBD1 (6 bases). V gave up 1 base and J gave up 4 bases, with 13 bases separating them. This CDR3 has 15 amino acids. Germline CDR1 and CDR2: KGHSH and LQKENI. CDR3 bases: TGTGCCAGCTCACCACAGCAACAGGGAGGCACTGAAGCTTTCTTT. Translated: CASSPQQQGGTEAFF.

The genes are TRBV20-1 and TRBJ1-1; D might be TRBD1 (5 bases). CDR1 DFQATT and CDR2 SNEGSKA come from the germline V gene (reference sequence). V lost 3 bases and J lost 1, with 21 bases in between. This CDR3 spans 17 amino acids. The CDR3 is CSASGGVRVGRNTEAFF. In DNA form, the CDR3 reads TGCAGTGCTAGTGGGGGGGTACGTGTTGGGAGGAACACTGAAGCTTTCTTT.

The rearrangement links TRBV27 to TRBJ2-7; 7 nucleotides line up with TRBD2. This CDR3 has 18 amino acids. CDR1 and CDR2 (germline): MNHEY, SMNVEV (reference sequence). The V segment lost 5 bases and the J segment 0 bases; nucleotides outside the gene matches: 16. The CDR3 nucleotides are TGTGCCAGCAGTCCCGACTATCTAGCGGCACTACACTCCTACGAGCAGTACTTC. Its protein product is CASSPDYLAALHSYEQYF.

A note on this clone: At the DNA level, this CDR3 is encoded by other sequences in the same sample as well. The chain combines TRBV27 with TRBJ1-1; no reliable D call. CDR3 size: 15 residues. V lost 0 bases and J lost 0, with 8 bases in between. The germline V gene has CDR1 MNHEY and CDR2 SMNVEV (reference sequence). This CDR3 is CASSLSGGLNTEAFF. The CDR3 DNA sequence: TGTGCCAGCAGTTTATCGGGCGGGTTGAACACTGAAGCTTTCTTT.

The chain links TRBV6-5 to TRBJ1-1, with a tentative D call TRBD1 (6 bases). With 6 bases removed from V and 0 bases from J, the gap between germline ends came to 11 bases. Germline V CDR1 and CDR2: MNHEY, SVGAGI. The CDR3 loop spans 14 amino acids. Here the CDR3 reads CASSSDSLNTEAFF. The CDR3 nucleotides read TGTGCCAGCAGCTCGGACAGCTTGAACACTGAAGCTTTCTTT.